This T cell receptor (beta chain) was profiled in a study of T-cell reconstitution after alpha-beta-depleted transplantation in children. The CDR3 covers 14 residues. V lost 0 bases, J lost 15 bases, and 9 bases stayed unmatched. CDR1 is KGHDR and CDR2 is SFDVKD in the germline V gene. The TCRbeta library incorporated unique molecular identifiers. A single record per CDR3 protein comes from TCRdb applying MiXCR to the PCR reads. Here the sample spans hundreds of thousands of distinct CDR3 sequences, around 13% being singletons. This specimen was PBMCs, mostly from graft donor cells, taken 360 days after TCRalphabeta/CD19-depleted stem cell transplant. The sequence derives from a male patient younger than 18 who had a stem cell transplant for acute myeloid leukemia, so the T cells may come from the graft donor. The rearrangement links TRBV24-1 to TRBJ2-1, with 8 bases aligning to TRBD1. CDR3 sequence (DNA): TGTGCCACCAGTGATTTGAGACCGGGGACAGGATTGTTCTTC. This codes for CATSDLRPGTGLFF.